The 28 T cell receptor beta chains given below trace back to one sample, sequenced in a study of T cell responses to AZD1222 COVID-19 vaccine. Some clones are missing from TCRdb's copy, which holds only in-frame ones; the method was immunoSEQ multiplex PCR. The sample includes some 140,000 clones, 88% of them seen just once. This specimen consisted of peripheral blood, obtained on day 0 of AZD1222 vaccination. The receptors derive from an adult in good health.

This chain joins TRBV6-2 or TRBV6-3 and TRBJ2-7, with TRBD2 as a possible D gene (7 bases). The CDR3 consists of 14 residues. Germline V gives CDR1 MNHEY, CDR2 SVGEGT. The V end was cut by 0 bases, the J end by 2 bases, with 8 bases between. The CDR3 region is CASSYSGGPYEQYF. For the CDR3, the DNA is TGTGCCAGCAGTTACTCGGGGGGGCCCTACGAGCAGTACTTC.

The chain links TRBV5-4 to TRBJ1-4; possible D gene TRBD1, 5 bases. Trimming stripped 0 bases from V and 2 bases from J, with 8 bases between. Germline lookup yields CDR1 SGHNT and CDR2 YYREEE (reference sequence). The CDR3 covers 15 residues. As DNA, the CDR3 is TGTGCCAGCAGCTTGGGGGGGAGGACTAATGAAAAACTGTTTTTT. It yields the protein CASSLGGRTNEKLFF.

The rearrangement links TRBV5-1 to TRBJ2-2; 10 bases fit TRBD1. J lost 7 bases, V lost 5 bases, and 8 bases had no gene match. Germline V gene lookup returns CDR1 SGHRS and CDR2 YFSETQ. This CDR3 has 15 amino acids. The CDR3: CASRAMDRGFGELFF. CDR3 DNA sequence: TGCGCCAGCAGAGCCATGGACAGGGGGTTCGGGGAGCTGTTTTTT.

This clone turned up a few times. The rearrangement uses TRBV7-8 and TRBJ2-7, with 10 bases matching TRBD1. The trim removed 5 bases at V and 6 bases at J, leaving 16 bases unmatched. The CDR3 runs 17 residues. The germline CDR1 and CDR2 sequences are SGHVS and FQNEAQ. The CDR3 is CASSPPFRDRGLGEQYF. DNA for the CDR3: TGTGCCAGCAGCCCTCCCTTCCGGGACAGGGGCCTCGGCGAGCAGTACTTC.

V gene TRBV7-2 combines with J gene TRBJ1-5; D perhaps matches TRBD1 (5 bases). The germline V gene has CDR1 SGHTA and CDR2 FQGNSA. This CDR3 comprises 15 residues. The V end lost 3 bases, the J end lost 7 bases, and 16 bases lay between the germline ends. In DNA form, the CDR3 reads TGTGCCAGCAGCTTGATGGGGGTGGAGAACCAGCCCCAGCATTTT. The encoded protein is CASSLMGVENQPQHF.

This clone was seen once. The chain joins TRBV7-2 to TRBJ1-3; D call uncertain. Trimming stripped 10 bases from V and 0 bases from J, with 10 bases between. CDR3 length equals 13 residues. Per germline, CDR1 SGHTA and CDR2 FQGNSA. In DNA, the CDR3 is TGTGCCACCCGACGGAACTCTGGAAACACCATATATTTT. The encoded protein is CATRRNSGNTIYF.

The chain employs TRBV6-5 and TRBJ1-2, with 7 bases that match TRBD1. Trimming cost V 0 bases and J 4 bases; bases outside gene matches: 5. This CDR3 contains 15 residues. CDR1 MNHEY and CDR2 SVGAGI come from the germline V gene. This chain's CDR3 is CASSYSGTEFYGYTF. Written as DNA, the CDR3 is TGTGCCAGCAGTTACTCCGGGACAGAGTTCTATGGCTACACCTTC.

The chain recombines TRBV18 with TRBJ2-1; TRBD2 is a possible D gene (6 bases). The CDR3 extends over 14 amino acids. V lost 4 bases and J lost 2, with 9 bases in between. Germline CDR1 reads KGHSH; CDR2 reads LQKENI. Here the CDR3 reads CASSRGEAYNEQFF. The CDR3 bases are TGTGCCAGCTCACGGGGGGAGGCCTACAATGAGCAGTTCTTC.

The V and J genes are TRBV11-1 and TRBJ2-6, with no clear D. The CDR3 is 13 residues long. Germline CDR1 reads SGHAT; CDR2 reads FQDESV (reference sequence). Trimming stripped 6 bases from V and 4 bases from J, with 7 bases between. This CDR3 reads CASSFAGANVLTF. The CDR3 DNA sequence: TGTGCCAGCAGTTTCGCCGGGGCCAACGTCCTGACTTTC.

This clone was counted a few times. CDR3 residues: CASSLRRDRGYGYTF. As DNA, the CDR3 is TGTGCCAGCAGCCTACGCCGGGACAGGGGCTATGGCTACACCTTC. The rearrangement links TRBV5-6 to TRBJ1-2; 10 bases agree with TRBD1. There are 15 residues in the CDR3. CDR1 is SGHDT and CDR2 is YYEEEE in the germline V gene. With 4 bases clipped from V and 4 bases from J, the junction kept 7 bases outside the gene matches.

The chain carries TRBV6-6 and TRBJ1-3; D is uncertain. Germline lookup yields CDR1 MNHNY and CDR2 SVGAGI (reference sequence). CDR3 length: 15 residues. Trimming stripped 0 bases from V and 3 bases from J, with 9 bases between. This CDR3 reads CASSYSYGYGNTIYF. DNA for the CDR3: TGTGCCAGCAGTTACTCGTACGGATATGGAAACACCATATATTTT.

This chain links TRBV18 with TRBJ1-1; D unclear. V was trimmed by 2 bases and J by 0 bases, leaving 4 bases between them. The CDR3 contains 13 residues. From germline, CDR1 is KGHSH and CDR2 LQKENI. DNA of the CDR3: TGTGCCAGCTCACCAGCTGTGAACACTGAAGCTTTCTTT. Its translation: CASSPAVNTEAFF.

J is TRBJ1-2 and V is TRBV7-2; no firm D call. Trimming left V 1 base short and J 7 bases short, with 7 bases between. This CDR3 comprises 12 residues. Per the germline V gene, CDR1 is SGHTA and CDR2 is FQGNSA. Written as DNA, the CDR3 is TGTGCCAGCAGCTTAGAATCGGTTGGCTACACCTTC. Translation gives CASSLESVGYTF.

The genes are TRBV19 and TRBJ2-3, with D possibly called TRBD1 or TRBD2 (6 bases each). The germline V and J ends were trimmed by 3 bases and 6 bases, with 16 bases remaining between them. Germline-derived CDR1 and CDR2 are LNHDA and SQIVND (reference sequence). This CDR3 has 15 residues. CDR3 loop: CASSMIGGGWDTQYF. DNA for the CDR3: TGTGCCAGTAGTATGATTGGAGGGGGATGGGATACGCAGTATTTT.

The chain couples TRBV19 to TRBJ2-7, with D perhaps given as TRBD1 or TRBD2 (5 bases each). Trimming left V 5 bases short and J 3 bases short, with 14 bases between. Germline V gene sequence: CDR1 LNHDA, CDR2 SQIVND (reference sequence). CDR3 length: 14 amino acids. CDR3 residues: CASSPPGRGYEQYF. CDR3 sequence (DNA): TGTGCCAGTAGTCCCCCGGGACGGGGCTACGAGCAGTACTTC.

The rearrangement links TRBV15 to TRBJ1-5, with D possibly matching TRBD1 (6 bases). In germline, CDR1 is LNHNV, CDR2 YYDKDF (reference sequence). V shed 0 bases and J shed 7 bases, with 19 bases lying between them. The CDR3 covers 17 residues. In nucleotides, the CDR3 is TGTGCCACCAGCAGAGATCGGGAACGGAGGGGGGGGCAGCCCCAGCATTTT. It codes for CATSRDRERRGGQPQHF.

This clone was seen more than once but under ten times. The V and J genes are TRBV10-3 and TRBJ1-1, with D uncertain. The CDR3 extends over 13 amino acids. V shed 6 bases and J shed 2 bases, with 10 bases lying between them. Germline V lookup: CDR1 ENHRY, CDR2 SYGVKD. The CDR3 coding sequence is TGTGCCATCAGGGGTACAGTTAACACTGAAGCTTTCTTT. Its translation is CAIRGTVNTEAFF.

The CDR3 sequence: CASSSLGGTEAFF. Written as DNA, the CDR3 is TGTGCCAGCAGCTCGCTCGGAGGGACTGAAGCTTTCTTT. J is TRBJ1-1 and V is TRBV7-2; D is ambiguous. Trimming took 4 bases from V and 5 from J, leaving 11 bases between them. Germline loops: CDR1 SGHTA, CDR2 FQGNSA. The CDR3 covers 13 residues.

The chain joins TRBV10-3 to TRBJ1-1, with D perhaps matching TRBD1 (5 bases). The CDR3 runs to 14 residues. The germline V gene has CDR1 ENHRY and CDR2 SYGVKD. V shed 3 bases and J shed 5 bases, with 13 bases lying between them. The CDR3 bases are TGTGCCATCAGTGATGCGCGGGGGAGGACTGAAGCTTTCTTT. The encoded protein is CAISDARGRTEAFF.

This clone was counted between two and nine times. The V gene is TRBV5-1, the J gene TRBJ1-5; D gene ambiguous. This CDR3 has 15 residues. Germline V gene sequence: CDR1 SGHRS, CDR2 YFSETQ. Trimming stripped 0 bases from V and 5 bases from J, with 12 bases between. The CDR3 coding sequence is TGCGCCAGCAGCTTGGGTGGGCAGCCTCATCAGCCCCAGCATTTT. Its protein is CASSLGGQPHQPQHF.

This chain connects TRBV19 to TRBJ2-2; the D is unclear. CDR1 is LNHDA and CDR2 is SQIVND in the germline V gene (reference sequence). V lost 3 bases and J 8 bases, leaving 10 bases between the germline ends. The CDR3 length is 13 residues. Here the CDR3 reads CASSIKGGGELFF. CDR3 sequence (DNA): TGTGCCAGTAGTATTAAGGGTGGTGGGGAGCTGTTTTTT.

The chain combines TRBV6-5 with TRBJ2-1; D is possibly TRBD2 (5 bases). Germline V gene sequence: CDR1 MNHEY, CDR2 SVGAGI. Trimming cost V 7 bases and J 0 bases, with 13 bases left between them. The CDR3 runs 15 residues. DNA of the CDR3: TGTGCCAGCACCGCCCCGGGGAGCTCCTACAATGAGCAGTTCTTC. Its protein is CASTAPGSSYNEQFF.

V and J are TRBV18 and TRBJ2-7; D not resolved. The CDR3 is 13 amino acids. From germline, CDR1 is KGHSH and CDR2 LQKENI. Trimming stripped 1 base from V and 4 bases from J, with 8 bases between. The CDR3: CASSPLSGYEQYF. Here the CDR3 DNA reads TGTGCCAGCTCACCACTTTCGGGTTACGAGCAGTACTTC. Filled out from reference TRBV18 and TRBJ2-7, the complete variable domain reads NAGVMQNPRHLVRRRGQEARLRCSPMKGHSHVYWYRQLPEEGLKFMVYLQKENIIDESGMPKERFSAEFPKEGPSILRIQQVVRGDSAAYFCASSPLSGYEQYFGPGTRLTVT.

As DNA, the CDR3 is TGCGCCAGCAGCTTCGGTCAGGGGGCAAATCAGCCCCAGCATTTT. Its translation: CASSFGQGANQPQHF. J is TRBJ1-5 and V is TRBV5-1, with 8 bases identical to TRBD1. CDR3 length: 15 residues. In germline, CDR1 is SGHRS, CDR2 YFSETQ. The ends lost 2 bases at V and 4 bases at J; junction bases unmatched: 5.

J is TRBJ2-7 and V is TRBV12-3 or TRBV12-4; D is unresolved. V dropped 3 bases and J dropped 3 bases, with 6 bases sitting between them. This CDR3 is 12 amino acids long. The CDR3: CASSLWSYEQYF. The CDR3 DNA reads as TGTGCCAGCAGTTTGTGGAGCTACGAGCAGTACTTC.

This clone was seen more than once but under ten times. The V and J genes are TRBV10-3 and TRBJ2-2; 9 bases are a match to TRBD1. In germline, CDR1 is ENHRY, CDR2 SYGVKD. J gave up 4 bases and V 6 bases, and 6 bases lay outside the gene matches. CDR3 length: 15 residues. The CDR3, as DNA: TGTGCCATCAGGGGGGACAGGGAGTCCACCGGGGAGCTGTTTTTT. It specifies CAIRGDRESTGELFF.

The chain joins TRBV4-1 to TRBJ1-4, with a tentative D call TRBD1 (5 bases). Per the germline V gene, CDR1 is MGHRA and CDR2 is YSYEKL. V shed 4 bases and J shed 2 bases, with 8 bases lying between them. The CDR3 spans 14 residues. The CDR3 nucleotides are TGCGCCAGCAGCCTCCAGGGTACTAATGAAAAACTGTTTTTT. Translated, it gives CASSLQGTNEKLFF.

A remark on this clone: Other DNA sequences in this specimen translate into the identical CDR3. The chain combines TRBV7-8 with TRBJ1-2; no reliable D call. The ends were cut back, 1 base at V and 3 bases at J, with 9 bases in the middle. The CDR3 totals 14 residues. CDR1 is SGHVS and CDR2 is FQNEAQ in the germline V gene. The CDR3 sequence: CASSLGPRDYGYTF. CDR3 DNA sequence: TGTGCCAGCAGCTTAGGCCCTAGGGACTATGGCTACACCTTC.